This entry lists 28 T cell receptor beta chains sequenced from one sample in a study of blood T cell repertoires in COVID-19. Some clones are missing from TCRdb's copy, which holds only in-frame ones; the method was immunoSEQ multiplex PCR. Of about 58,000 clones in the sample, around 89% were seen once. Source material: peripheral blood. The receptor source for this set is a man in his sixties with active COVID-19.

The chain couples TRBV25-1 to TRBJ2-7; possibly TRBD1 for D (5 bases). The germline gives CDR1 MGHDK, CDR2 SYGVNS. V was shortened by 5 bases and J by 9 bases, with 17 bases between the two germline ends. This CDR3 spans 13 amino acids. CDR3 sequence (DNA): TGTGCCAGCAGTACCCCACAGGATAGTCGGCAGTACTTC. Translated: CASSTPQDSRQYF.

The V call is TRBV10-3, the J call TRBJ2-1, with D tentatively TRBD2 (6 bases). The CDR3 loop spans 13 amino acids. Per germline, CDR1 ENHRY and CDR2 SYGVKD. CDR3 amino acids: CARRDFLYNEQFF. CDR3 in DNA: TGTGCACGAAGGGACTTCCTCTACAATGAGCAGTTCTTC.

This chain uses TRBV6-2 or TRBV6-3 with TRBJ2-1, with 8 nucleotides matching TRBD2. Germline V CDR1 and CDR2: MNHEY, SVGEGT. CDR3 length: 15 amino acids. V lost 1 base to trimming and J lost 4 bases; unmatched junction nucleotides: 3. This chain's CDR3 is CASSYWVAGYNEQFF. CDR3 bases: TGTGCCAGCAGTTACTGGGTAGCGGGGTACAATGAGCAGTTCTTC.

This sequence joins TRBV6-6 and TRBJ1-1, with D possibly TRBD1 on 6 matching bases. V lost 0 bases and J lost 4, with 9 bases in between. Germline V gives CDR1 MNHNY, CDR2 SVGAGI (reference sequence). This CDR3 comprises 14 residues. Written as DNA, the CDR3 is TGTGCCAGCAGTTACTCACAGGGTGGCACTGAAGCTTTCTTT. Protein sequence: CASSYSQGGTEAFF.

The chain couples TRBV5-1 to TRBJ1-1; D is undetermined. V shed 3 bases and J shed 2 bases, with 23 bases lying between them. This CDR3 comprises 18 residues. From germline, CDR1 is SGHRS and CDR2 YFSETQ. In nucleotides, the CDR3 is TGCGCCAGCAGCTGGTACTTACAAGGACGCCGGGAAAACACTGAAGCTTTCTTT. Protein: CASSWYLQGRRENTEAFF.

The chain joins TRBV27 to TRBJ2-7; possibly TRBD1 for D (6 bases). This CDR3 contains 14 residues. Germline V lookup: CDR1 MNHEY, CDR2 SMNVEV (reference sequence). V lost 6 bases, J lost 3 bases, and 15 bases lay in between. The CDR3 here is CASSPGVIGYEQYF. The CDR3 DNA sequence: TGTGCCAGCAGCCCAGGGGTAATCGGCTACGAGCAGTACTTC.

The genes are TRBV7-8 and TRBJ2-2; D might be TRBD1 (5 bases). CDR3 size: 16 residues. Trimming removed 2 bases at V and 1 base at J, with 11 bases between. The V gene's germline CDR1 is SGHVS and CDR2 FQNEAQ. The CDR3 sequence: CASSLTFGQNTGELFF. The CDR3 DNA is TGTGCCAGCAGCTTAACCTTCGGACAGAACACCGGGGAGCTGTTTTTT.

A few counts support this clone. The CDR3 region has the DNA TGCGCCAGCAGTCCAGACACGTATGGCTACACCTTC. This sequence encodes CASSPDTYGYTF. The genes are TRBV5-1 and TRBJ1-2; D uncertain. The CDR3 spans 12 residues. V shed 5 bases and J shed 5 bases, with 10 bases lying between them. Germline CDR1 is SGHRS and CDR2 is YFSETQ.

The table lists this clone with a count of one. The V and J genes are TRBV9 and TRBJ2-2; 9 nucleotides agree with TRBD2. This CDR3 is 15 amino acids long. Per germline, CDR1 SGDLS and CDR2 YYNGEE. V lost 3 bases and J lost 5; bases outside the gene matches: 5. CDR3 sequence: CASSGSGSVTGELFF. The CDR3, as DNA: TGTGCCAGCAGCGGTAGCGGGAGTGTAACCGGGGAGCTGTTTTTT.

The chain couples TRBV7-8 to TRBJ2-6, with no clear D. Germline CDR1 SGHVS, CDR2 FQNEAQ. Trimming removed 1 base at V and 1 base at J, with 5 bases between. This CDR3 has 15 residues. CDR3 protein: CASSLVLSGANVLTF. The DNA of the CDR3 is TGTGCCAGCAGCTTAGTTTTATCTGGGGCCAACGTCCTGACTTTC.

The gene calls are TRBV9 and TRBJ2-7, with a weak D call TRBD1 (5 bases). The V and J ends lost 0 bases and 2 bases respectively, with 9 bases between them. Germline V CDR1 and CDR2: SGDLS, YYNGEE. This CDR3 contains 14 residues. This chain's CDR3 is CASSVGSGTYEQYF. CDR3 DNA sequence: TGTGCCAGCAGCGTAGGTTCAGGGACCTACGAGCAGTACTTC.

This clone was seen only once. The V call is TRBV24-1, the J call TRBJ2-1; 11 bases line up with TRBD2. V lost 4 bases and J lost 3; bases outside the gene matches: 7. There are 17 residues in the CDR3. The germline gives CDR1 KGHDR, CDR2 SFDVKD. CDR3 bases: TGTGCCACCAGTGACAGTATAGCGGGGGGGCACTACAATGAGCAGTTCTTC. This translates into CATSDSIAGGHYNEQFF.

The V call is TRBV5-6, the J call TRBJ1-5, with D tentatively TRBD1 (5 bases). Germline CDR1 SGHDT, CDR2 YYEEEE. The CDR3 loop spans 14 amino acids. V was shortened by 0 bases and J by 4 bases, with 8 bases between the two germline ends. This CDR3 reads CASSLDGQNQPQHF. The DNA of the CDR3 is TGTGCCAGCAGCTTGGACGGACAAAATCAGCCCCAGCATTTT.

The gene calls are TRBV6-5 and TRBJ1-3, with 9 nucleotides matching TRBD1. J was trimmed by 8 bases and V by 10 bases; bases with no gene match: 6. The CDR3 runs to 12 residues. Germline CDR1 is MNHEY and CDR2 is SVGAGI. The CDR3 DNA follows: TGTGCCACGCAGACAGGGGGATACACCATATATTTT. It is translated as CATQTGGYTIYF.

This rearrangement joins TRBV27 to TRBJ2-1, with 8 nucleotides matching TRBD1. Looked up from germline, CDR1 is MNHEY and CDR2 is SMNVEV (reference sequence). The CDR3 is 18 residues long. The V and J ends lost 4 bases and 3 bases, in that order; junction bases with no gene match: 14. The CDR3 DNA reads TGTGCCAGCAGTTCCTGGACAGGGCGGATGTTAGACTACAATGAGCAGTTCTTC. This translates into CASSSWTGRMLDYNEQFF.

V and J are TRBV4-1 and TRBJ2-2, with a possible D match to TRBD1 (5 bases). CDR1 and CDR2 (germline): MGHRA, YSYEKL. V gave up 2 bases and J gave up 5 bases, with 15 bases separating them. This CDR3 region has 16 residues. CDR3 loop: CASSQFSAGLTGELFF. Written as DNA, the CDR3 is TGCGCCAGCAGCCAATTTTCGGCAGGGCTGACCGGGGAGCTGTTTTTT.

The gene calls are TRBV7-6 and TRBJ2-1, with a possible D match to TRBD2 (5 bases). The CDR3 length is 20 residues. From germline, CDR1 is SGHVS and CDR2 FNYEAQ. V dropped 2 bases and J dropped 0 bases, with 23 bases sitting between them. CDR3 sequence: CASSLMASYQGPSSYNEQFF. CDR3 DNA: TGTGCCAGCAGCTTAATGGCTAGCTATCAAGGACCAAGCTCCTACAATGAGCAGTTCTTC.

V gene TRBV7-8 combines with J gene TRBJ1-1; D possibly corresponds to TRBD1 (5 bases). Trimming removed 5 bases from V and 0 bases from J, with 19 bases in between. The CDR3 runs 17 residues. CDR1 is SGHVS, CDR2 FQNEAQ, per germline. CDR3 protein: CASSRGRWAGLNTEAFF. The CDR3 nucleotides are TGTGCCAGCAGCCGAGGGCGGTGGGCAGGGCTGAACACTGAAGCTTTCTTT. Together with reference TRBV7-8 and TRBJ1-1, the CDR3 gives the full variable domain: GAGVSQSPRYKVAKRGQDVALRCDPISGHVSLFWYQQALGQGPEFLTYFQNEAQLDKSGLPSDRFFAERPEGSVSTLKIQRTQQEDSAVYLCASSRGRWAGLNTEAFFGQGTRLTVV.

The genes are TRBV10-3 and TRBJ2-1; TRBD2 might be the D (5 bases). Germline V gene data show CDR1 as ENHRY and CDR2 as SYGVKD. CDR3 size: 14 residues. Trimming removed 0 bases from V and 11 bases from J, with 14 bases in between. The CDR3 region is CAISESFEGSKQFF. CDR3 nucleotide sequence: TGTGCCATCAGTGAGTCGTTCGAGGGATCAAAGCAGTTCTTC.

The gene calls are TRBV4-1 and TRBJ2-1; 8 bases align to TRBD1. CDR3 length: 14 amino acids. Germline-derived CDR1 and CDR2 are MGHRA and YSYEKL. V gave up 0 bases and J gave up 13 bases; unmatched junction bases: 8. CDR3 coding DNA: TGCGCCAGCAGCCAAGAAGGTCAGGGGGCCGATCAGTTCTTC. It yields the protein CASSQEGQGADQFF.

The V call is TRBV19, the J call TRBJ1-5; D is ambiguous. CDR3 size: 13 residues. V shed 7 bases and J shed 1 base, with 8 bases lying between them. Per germline, CDR1 LNHDA and CDR2 SQIVND (reference sequence). CDR3 DNA: TGTGCCAGTACTCGCGGGAGCAATCAGCCCCAGCATTTT. Protein product: CASTRGSNQPQHF.

This clone has only a few counts. The chain recombines TRBV5-1 with TRBJ1-6; the match to TRBD1 covers 8 bases. Germline CDR1 reads SGHRS; CDR2 reads YFSETQ. After removal of 4 bases from V and 3 bases from J, the junction contained 3 bases not matched to a gene. The CDR3 length is 15 residues. The CDR3 nucleotides are TGCGCCAGCAGCAGGGACAGGATCTATAATTCACCCCTCCACTTT. Translated: CASSRDRIYNSPLHF.

The CDR3 region has the DNA TGTGCCAGTACCCCGGGGAACACAGATACGCAGTATTTT. It is translated as CASTPGNTDTQYF. The chain has TRBV19 and TRBJ2-3; D might be TRBD2 (5 bases). CDR1 is LNHDA, CDR2 SQIVND, per germline (reference sequence). The CDR3 has 13 amino acids. Deletions cut 7 bases from V and 2 bases from J, with 10 bases between.

This clone has only one observation. The chain uses TRBV6-2 or TRBV6-3 and TRBJ2-3; D is uncertain. The V end was cut by 4 bases, the J end by 7 bases, with 6 bases between. Per the germline V gene, CDR1 is MNHEY and CDR2 is SVGEGT. The CDR3 covers 11 residues. The CDR3 coding sequence is TGTGCCAGCAGTTCCGGGTATACGCAGTATTTT. Translating gives CASSSGYTQYF.

This clone was recorded once. The chain recombines TRBV5-1 with TRBJ1-2; weak D call: TRBD1 (5 bases). This CDR3 is built from 16 residues. The germline CDR1 and CDR2 sequences are SGHRS and YFSETQ. Trimming pared 4 bases from V and 0 bases from J, leaving 16 bases between. The CDR3 sequence: CASSPNVRDSNYGYTF. DNA for the CDR3: TGCGCCAGCAGCCCCAATGTCAGGGACTCTAACTATGGCTACACCTTC. The full variable domain, completed using reference TRBV5-1 and TRBJ1-2, is KAGVTQTPRYLIKTRGQQVTLSCSPISGHRSVSWYQQTPGQGLQFLFEYFSETQRNKGNFPGRFSGRQFSNSRSEMNVSTLELGDSALYLCASSPNVRDSNYGYTFGSGTRLTVV.

The genes are TRBV10-3 and TRBJ2-1, with 9 nucleotides matching TRBD1. V trimming: 6 bases; J trimming: 3 bases; junction bases outside the gene matches: 6. The CDR3 is made up of 15 amino acids. Germline CDR1 is ENHRY and CDR2 is SYGVKD. This CDR3 reads CAIRPGQGIYNEQFF. In DNA form, the CDR3 reads TGTGCCATCAGGCCGGGACAGGGTATCTACAATGAGCAGTTCTTC.

The chain recombines TRBV2 with TRBJ2-7, with D tentatively TRBD1 (6 bases). The CDR3 length is 14 residues. CDR1 is SNHLY and CDR2 is FYNNEI in the germline V gene. V was pared by 6 bases and J by 0 bases, with 12 bases between. The CDR3 nucleotides read TGTGCCAGCAGACGCGGACAGATCTCCTACGAGCAGTACTTC. It codes for CASRRGQISYEQYF.

The genes are TRBV5-6 and TRBJ1-5; unclear D gene. There are 15 residues in the CDR3. V lost 0 bases and J lost 0, with 7 bases in between. Germline V gene data show CDR1 as SGHDT and CDR2 as YYEEEE. The CDR3 region has the DNA TGTGCCAGCAGCTTGGGACAAATTAGCAATCAGCCCCAGCATTTT. Translation gives CASSLGQISNQPQHF.